The clone carrying this TCR beta chain was seen a single time. The target antigen is unknown. These data originate in a study of OX40 agonist ivuxolimab in advanced cancers. Study-wide findings and caveats: It was also the case that some nonresponders had low normalized T-cell clonal expansion. Fewer expanded clones were found on average in CD4+ than in CD8+ T cells.

Blood specimens came from baseline, cycle 4 day 1, and cycle 7 day 1. The data were produced by immunoSEQ multiplex PCR, yet TCRdb's version contains in-frame clones alone and is incomplete. The sample records about 52,000 clones, 85% to 90% being singletons. The V gene lost 0 bases and the J gene lost 1 base, with 8 bases spanning the gap. This CDR3 spans 14 amino acids. The germline gives CDR1 GTSNPN, CDR2 SVGIG (reference sequence). V usage is TRBV30 and J usage is TRBJ2-3; no clear D. Here the sequenced sample was CD4+ or CD8+ T cells sorted from blood, taken in a trial of the OX40 agonist ivuxolimab. The receptor's source is an adult with an advanced solid tumor such as melanoma, head and neck, liver or kidney cancer. This CDR3 is CAWSVSQGTDTQYF. In DNA form, the CDR3 reads TGTGCCTGGAGTGTAAGCCAGGGCACAGATACGCAGTATTTT.